These 29 T cell receptor beta chains were all obtained from the same sample, sequenced in a study of immune heterogeneity within non-small cell lung tumors. With 32 V and 13 J primers, multiplex PCR amplified the TCR beta CDR3. TCRdb fed the multiplex PCR reads into MiXCR, producing one record per CDR3 protein. The sample has about 2,600 distinct CDR3 sequences, around 17% seen once. Each sample used 600 to 700 ng of genomic DNA from bulk tumor tissue. Spaced far apart, several biopsies were taken from each primary tumor during surgery. The study cohort was described as untreated, and its members had newly diagnosed non-small cell lung cancer. They went on to have curative surgery. Sample: lung tumor tissue. The source of these receptors is a woman aged 50 to 60 with non-small cell lung cancer.

V and J are TRBV19 and TRBJ2-3; possible D gene TRBD2, 6 bases. Germline V gene sequence: CDR1 LNHDA, CDR2 SQIVND (reference sequence). Trimming took 4 bases from V and 0 from J, leaving 8 bases between them. The CDR3 has 14 residues. CDR3 protein: CASSKSGSTDTQYF. Here the CDR3 DNA reads TGTGCCAGTAGTAAAAGCGGGAGCACAGATACGCAGTATTTT.

Note on this clonotype: Possible read error: a much larger clone is one base away. V and J are TRBV7-3 and TRBJ2-3, with a possible D match to TRBD2 (6 bases). The CDR3 loop spans 15 amino acids. Per the germline V gene, CDR1 is SGHTA and CDR2 is FQGTGA. The CDR3 coding sequence is TGTGCCAGCAGCTCCCGGGGGACGAACACAGAGACGCAGTATTTT. This encodes CASSSRGTNTETQYF.

As concerns this clonotype: This sequence may be a read error, since a much larger clone differs from it by one base. The chain couples TRBV20-1 to TRBJ2-7; a possible D gene is TRBD2 (5 bases). V was cut by 3 bases and J by 0 bases, with 9 bases left in between. The CDR3 totals 13 residues. Germline V gene lookup returns CDR1 DFQATT and CDR2 SNEGSKA (reference sequence). CDR3 coding DNA: TGCAGTGCTAGGCGACGGGACTCCTACGAGCAGTACTTC. Translated: CSARRRDSYEQYF.

This clonotype was picked up a small number of times. A much larger clone lies a single base off, so this may be a read error. V usage is TRBV6-1 and J usage is TRBJ1-1, with D tentatively TRBD1 (5 bases). V lost 6 bases, J lost 6 bases, and 20 bases lay in between. The CDR3 consists of 15 residues. The germline CDR1 and CDR2 sequences are MNHNS and SASEGT. The CDR3 sequence is CASSLLTVGGAEAFF. DNA of the CDR3: TGTGCCAGCAGCCTACTGACAGTCGGTGGCGCTGAAGCTTTCTTT.

Within the sample, this clonotype is medium-sized. This chain links TRBV28 with TRBJ2-2, with 11 bases matching TRBD2. Trimming at V came to 5 bases and at J to 7 bases, leaving 12 bases not matched to a gene. In germline, CDR1 is MDHEN, CDR2 SYDVKM. The CDR3 sequence is 17 residues long. CDR3 sequence reads: CASSPTSGGLPGGELFF. CDR3 sequence (DNA): TGTGCCAGCAGTCCCACTAGCGGGGGCCTCCCAGGCGGGGAGCTGTTTTTT.

In regard to this clonotype: A clone one base away is much larger, so this may be a read error. The CDR3 ends on some other residue instead of the conserved phenylalanine or tryptophan, so this is likely a read error. The gene calls are TRBV11-2 and TRBJ2-1, with D possibly being TRBD1 (5 bases). The CDR3 sequence is 14 residues long. From germline, CDR1 is SGHAT and CDR2 FQNNGV. Between the trimmed V and J ends, which lost 5 bases and 4 bases, there was a span of 12 bases. The CDR3 sequence: CASSPLTVYNEQFV. The CDR3 nucleotides read TGTGCCAGCAGCCCGCTGACAGTATACAATGAGCAGTTCGTC.

Sample share makes this clonotype medium-sized. The chain employs TRBV6-1 and TRBJ1-1; D ambiguous. CDR3 length equals 13 residues. Between the trimmed V and J ends, which lost 6 bases and 0 bases, there was a span of 8 bases. The V gene's germline CDR1 is MNHNS and CDR2 SASEGT. CDR3: CASSLSVNTEAFF. CDR3 nucleotides: TGTGCCAGCAGCCTTAGCGTGAACACTGAAGCTTTCTTT.

Turning to this clonotype: One base away lies a much larger clone, so this may be a sequencing read error. This chain uses TRBV20-1 with TRBJ2-5; D perhaps matches TRBD2 (6 bases). Germline CDR1 reads DFQATT; CDR2 reads SNEGSKA (reference sequence). This CDR3 contains 14 residues. The CDR3, as DNA: TGCAGTTCTAGAGACGGGACTGGGCAAGAGACCCAGTACTTC. Translated: CSSRDGTGQETQYF.

The chain combines TRBV3-1 with TRBJ2-4; D is ambiguous. The CDR3 sequence is 16 residues long. CDR1 is LGHDT, CDR2 YNNKEL, per germline (reference sequence). Trimming removed 3 bases from V and 7 bases from J, with 19 bases in between. For the CDR3, the DNA is TGTGCCAGCAGCCAGAGTAGATCAGGTCCTGCTAACATTCAGTACTTC. This gives the protein CASSQSRSGPANIQYF.

The CDR3 protein is CASTSLAGIGGELFF. The CDR3, as DNA: TGTGCCAGCACATCGCTAGCGGGGATTGGCGGGGAGCTGTTTTTT. The chain employs TRBV7-2 and TRBJ2-2, with 9 positions matching TRBD2. Germline-derived CDR1 and CDR2 are SGHTA and FQGNSA. The CDR3 has 15 amino acids. V was clipped by 7 bases and J by 7 bases; unmatched bases: 10.

This clonotype is medium-sized (0.01 to 0.1%) in the sample. This rearrangement joins TRBV20-1 to TRBJ2-7, with 10 bases lining up with TRBD1. Germline lookup yields CDR1 DFQATT and CDR2 SNEGSKA (reference sequence). V was pared by 0 bases and J by 2 bases, with 13 bases of the junction left unmatched. This CDR3 contains 18 residues. The DNA for the CDR3 is TGCAGTGCTAGAGACCCCCTTCCGACAGGGGGCTTTCCCTACGAGCAGTACTTC. This gives the protein CSARDPLPTGGFPYEQYF.

Sample share makes this clonotype medium-sized (0.01 to 0.1%). The V call is TRBV29-1, the J call TRBJ1-1; D not certain. This CDR3 comprises 13 residues. V was cut by 6 bases and J by 5 bases, with 16 bases left in between. Germline CDR1 is SQVTM and CDR2 is ANQGSEA. The CDR3 reads CSVPGAGRTEAFF. The CDR3 coding sequence is TGCAGCGTGCCGGGAGCCGGGAGGACTGAAGCTTTCTTT.

By sample fraction, this clonotype is medium-sized. V and J are TRBV20-1 and TRBJ1-2; D is uncertain. The CDR3 is 13 amino acids. Germline V gives CDR1 DFQATT, CDR2 SNEGSKA (reference sequence). Trimming removed 3 bases from V and 1 base from J, with 9 bases in between. The CDR3 loop is CSARPGNNYGYTF. CDR3 bases: TGCAGTGCTAGGCCGGGGAATAACTATGGCTACACCTTC.

V gene TRBV6-1 combines with J gene TRBJ1-2; no reliable D call. Between the trimmed V and J ends, which lost 5 bases and 8 bases, there was a span of 21 bases. The CDR3 has 15 amino acids. Germline V gene lookup returns CDR1 MNHNS and CDR2 SASEGT. CDR3 region: CASSSGDGSLWGYTF. The DNA of the CDR3 is TGTGCCAGCAGTTCGGGAGATGGGAGTCTATGGGGCTACACCTTC.

This clonotype is medium-sized. The rearrangement joins TRBV19 to TRBJ2-3, with D maybe TRBD2 (6 bases). The CDR3 spans 15 residues. CDR1 and CDR2 from the germline V gene are LNHDA and SQIVND (reference sequence). V dropped 3 bases and J dropped 4 bases, with 14 bases sitting between them. Here the CDR3 DNA reads TGTGCCAGTAGTATTAAGGCGGGACCCCCAGATACGCAGTATTTT. Its translation: CASSIKAGPPDTQYF.

Only a few counts were recorded for this clonotype. It may be a read error: a sequence one base away is much more abundant. The chain has TRBV11-2 and TRBJ1-6; D is ambiguous. Germline V gene data show CDR1 as SGHAT and CDR2 as FQNNGV. This CDR3 comprises 15 residues. Trimming took off 3 bases at V and 2 bases at J, with 8 bases between the two ends. The CDR3 reads CASSLWSAYNSPLHF. In nucleotides, the CDR3 is TGTGCCAGCAGCTTGTGGTCGGCCTATAATTCACCCCTCCACTTT.

In this sample, this clonotype is medium-sized. The rearrangement uses TRBV6-1 and TRBJ2-5, with 7 bases lining up with TRBD1. The CDR3 runs to 14 residues. Germline-derived CDR1 and CDR2 are MNHNS and SASEGT. The V gene end was trimmed by 6 bases and the J gene end by 7 bases; junction bases not matched to a gene: 11. The CDR3 loop is CASRTDREHGTQYF. DNA for the CDR3: TGTGCCAGCAGGACAGACAGGGAGCATGGGACCCAGTACTTC.

Notes on this clonotype: A clone one base away is much larger, so this may be a read error. The chain links TRBV6-1 to TRBJ2-7, with a tentative D call TRBD1 (6 bases). The J call may be wrong; the DNA end is better matched by TRBJ1-1. Germline V gene lookup returns CDR1 MNHNS and CDR2 SASEGT. The CDR3 extends over 16 amino acids. The CDR3 DNA sequence: TGTGCCAGCAGAGAAGGACAGTTTTCTTTCCGGGGTGGAGCTTTCTTT. Translation: CASREGQFSFRGGAFF.

This clonotype counts as medium-sized. The CDR3 DNA reads as TGTGCCTGGAGCTCAGGGTTGGGATTGAGTGATTCACCCCTCCACTTT. Translated, it gives CAWSSGLGLSDSPLHF. The V and J genes are TRBV30 and TRBJ1-6; D might be TRBD1 (5 bases). Germline V lookup: CDR1 GTSNPN, CDR2 SVGIG (reference sequence). The CDR3 spans 16 residues. V shed 3 bases and J shed 8 bases, with 20 bases lying between them.

By share, this clonotype ranks as medium-sized. V and J are TRBV5-1 and TRBJ2-7; D unresolved. The V gene's germline CDR1 is SGHRS and CDR2 YFSETQ. The CDR3 is 14 amino acids. Trimming stripped 0 bases from V and 1 base from J, with 8 bases between. The CDR3 sequence is CASSLGHQSYEQYF. The CDR3 DNA is TGCGCCAGCAGCTTGGGGCACCAGTCCTACGAGCAGTACTTC.

By sample share, this clonotype is medium-sized. This chain connects TRBV6-5 to TRBJ2-1, with D possibly being TRBD2 (5 bases). Germline CDR1 MNHEY, CDR2 SVGAGI. V lost 2 bases and J 3 bases, leaving 8 bases between the germline ends. The CDR3 length is 14 residues. In DNA, the CDR3 is TGTGCCAGCAGTTACCAGAGCGGCTACAATGAGCAGTTCTTC. This encodes CASSYQSGYNEQFF.

This clonotype is termed medium-sized (0.01 to 0.1%). The rearrangement uses TRBV19 and TRBJ1-5; possible D gene TRBD1, 5 bases. With 7 bases removed from V and 9 bases from J, the gap between germline ends came to 19 bases. Per germline, CDR1 LNHDA and CDR2 SQIVND (reference sequence). This CDR3 is built from 14 residues. CDR3 bases: TGTGCCAGTACCAATGAAAGGGGTACTCTGCCCCAGCATTTT. Its protein is CASTNERGTLPQHF.

This clonotype is labeled as medium-sized. This sequence joins TRBV7-2 and TRBJ1-2, with D uncertain. The ends were cut back, 0 bases at V and 4 bases at J, with 12 bases in the middle. Per the germline V gene, CDR1 is SGHTA and CDR2 is FQGNSA. The CDR3 covers 15 residues. DNA of the CDR3: TGTGCCAGCAGCTTAGCGCTATCGGGGATCTATGGCTACACCTTC. Translating it yields CASSLALSGIYGYTF.

This clonotype was picked up a small number of times. The chain has TRBV7-9 and TRBJ2-5; D is unclear. The CDR3 is 14 amino acids. Trimming pared 5 bases from V and 5 bases from J, leaving 15 bases between. Germline CDR1 is SEHNR and CDR2 is FQNEAQ (reference sequence). The CDR3 bases are TGTGCCAGCAGCGTCGGGCGCATGGGGGAGACCCAGTACTTC. Protein sequence: CASSVGRMGETQYF.

This clonotype is deemed medium-sized. The rearrangement uses TRBV6-1 and TRBJ2-7, with a tentative D call TRBD2 (5 bases). Germline assignment: CDR1 MNHNS and CDR2 SASEGT. V lost 7 bases, J lost 3 bases, and 25 bases lay in between. The length of the CDR3 is 17 residues. The CDR3 spells CASTHGELGRINYEQYF. The CDR3 DNA reads as TGTGCCAGCACCCACGGGGAGTTAGGACGGATAAACTACGAGCAGTACTTC.

In this sample, this clonotype is medium-sized (0.01 to 0.1%). The V gene is TRBV6-2 or TRBV6-3, the J gene TRBJ2-6; perhaps TRBD2 as D (7 bases). CDR3 length equals 18 residues. The V gene's germline CDR1 is MNHEY and CDR2 SVGEGT. V was trimmed by 3 bases and J by 2 bases, leaving 17 bases between them. The CDR3 region is CASSYVGRGAAGANVLTF. CDR3 sequence (DNA): TGTGCCAGCAGTTATGTCGGTCGGGGGGCGGCTGGGGCCAACGTCCTGACTTTC.

This clonotype counts as medium-sized. The J gene is TRBJ2-3, the V gene TRBV7-9; 11 bases line up with TRBD2. The CDR3 contains 15 residues. Germline lookup yields CDR1 SEHNR and CDR2 FQNEAQ (reference sequence). V lost 5 bases to trimming and J lost 5 bases; unmatched junction nucleotides: 6. The CDR3 spells CASSPSGLAGDTQYF. CDR3 DNA: TGTGCCAGCAGCCCCTCAGGACTAGCGGGAGATACGCAGTATTTT.

This clonotype is medium-sized within its sample. The chain recombines TRBV5-1 with TRBJ2-1; TRBD2 aligns across 11 bases. Germline CDR1 SGHRS, CDR2 YFSETQ. The CDR3 has 17 residues. With 5 bases clipped from V and 0 bases from J, the junction kept 7 bases outside the gene matches. Written as DNA, the CDR3 is TGCGCCAGCAGTACCAAGACTAGCGGGAACTCCTACAATGAGCAGTTCTTC. Translated, it gives CASSTKTSGNSYNEQFF.

By proportion, this clonotype is large. The chain employs TRBV12-3 or TRBV12-4 and TRBJ2-7; D call uncertain. CDR3 size: 12 residues. The V gene lost 3 bases and the J gene lost 3 bases, with 6 bases spanning the gap. CDR3 loop: CASSFRGYEQYF. The CDR3 DNA follows: TGTGCCAGCAGTTTTAGAGGCTACGAGCAGTACTTC.